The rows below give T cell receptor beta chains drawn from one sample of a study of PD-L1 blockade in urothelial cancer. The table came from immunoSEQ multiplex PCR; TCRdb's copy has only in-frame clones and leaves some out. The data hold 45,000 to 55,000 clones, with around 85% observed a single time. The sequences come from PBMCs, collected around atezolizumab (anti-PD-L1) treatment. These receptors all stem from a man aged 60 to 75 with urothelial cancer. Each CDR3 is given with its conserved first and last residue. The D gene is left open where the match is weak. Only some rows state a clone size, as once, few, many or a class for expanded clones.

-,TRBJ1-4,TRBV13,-,CASSLVAGATNEKLFF,TGTGCCAGCAGCTTAGTAGCGGGGGCGACTAATGAAAAACTGTTTTTT
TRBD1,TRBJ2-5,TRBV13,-,CASSLGYLQGAGETQYF,TGTGCCAGCAGCTTAGGATACTTGCAGGGGGCAGGAGAGACCCAGTACTTC
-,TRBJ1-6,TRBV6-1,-,CASNKQGYNSPLHF,TGTGCCAGCAACAAGCAGGGGTATAATTCACCCCTCCACTTT
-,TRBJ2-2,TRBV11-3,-,CASSGRPTNTGELFF,TGTGCCAGCAGCGGGAGGCCTACAAACACCGGGGAGCTGTTTTTT
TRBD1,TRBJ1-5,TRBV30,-,CAWRMGQGAGQPQHF,TGTGCCTGGAGGATGGGGCAGGGGGCAGGTCAGCCCCAGCATTTT
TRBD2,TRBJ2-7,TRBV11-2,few,CASTPVASGGYEQYF,TGTGCCAGCACCCCTGTGGCTAGCGGGGGTTACGAGCAGTACTTC
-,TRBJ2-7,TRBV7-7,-,CASSFEPNGYEQYF,TGTGCTAGCAGCTTCGAACCCAACGGCTACGAGCAGTACTTC
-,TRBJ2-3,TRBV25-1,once,CASSVPTGSDTQYF,TGTGCCAGCAGTGTCCCAACCGGGTCGGATACGCAGTATTTT
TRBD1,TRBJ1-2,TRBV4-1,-,CASRREGQGIYGYTF,TGCGCCAGCAGGCGGGAAGGACAGGGCATCTATGGCTACACCTTC
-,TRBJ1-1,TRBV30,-,CAWSRITTQSITEAFF,TGTGCCTGGAGTAGAATTACCACACAATCCATCACTGAAGCTTTCTTT
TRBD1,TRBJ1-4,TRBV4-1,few,CASSQVDREGEKLFF,TGCGCCAGCAGCCAAGTCGACAGGGAAGGGGAAAAACTGTTTTTT
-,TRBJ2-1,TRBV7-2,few,CASSLASYNEQFF,TGTGCCAGCAGCCTAGCTAGCTACAATGAGCAGTTCTTC
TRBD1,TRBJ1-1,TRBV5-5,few,CASSTGQGSEAFF,TGTGCCAGCAGCACGGGACAGGGCTCTGAAGCTTTCTTT
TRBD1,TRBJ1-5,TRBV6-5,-,CARGQGRYQPQHF,TGTGCCAGGGGACAGGGGAGGTATCAGCCCCAGCATTTT
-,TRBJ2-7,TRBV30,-,CAWSGDSFRLEQYF,TGTGCCTGGAGTGGTGACAGCTTCCGTCTCGAGCAGTACTTC
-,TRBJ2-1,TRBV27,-,CATKQELGYNEQFF,TGTGCCACCAAACAGGAATTGGGCTACAATGAGCAGTTCTTC
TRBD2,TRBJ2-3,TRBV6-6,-,CASSSTGGVTDTQYF,TGTGCCAGCAGTTCCACGGGGGGGGTCACAGATACGCAGTATTTT
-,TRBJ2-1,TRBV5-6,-,CASSLLRLQGHNEQFF,TGTGCCAGCAGCTTGCTACGTTTACAGGGCCACAATGAGCAGTTCTTC
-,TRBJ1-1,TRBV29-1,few,CSVDRGNTEAFF,TGCAGCGTTGACCGGGGAAACACTGAAGCTTTCTTT
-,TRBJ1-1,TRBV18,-,CASRRELGTEAFF,TGTGCCAGCCGCCGGGAACTCGGGACTGAAGCTTTCTTT
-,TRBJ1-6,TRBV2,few,CASSVTGGRRNSPLHF,TGTGCCAGCAGTGTTACTGGAGGACGGCGTAATTCACCCCTCCACTTT
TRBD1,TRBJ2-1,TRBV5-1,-,CASSFQGQSNEQFF,TGCGCCAGCAGCTTCCAGGGACAGTCCAATGAGCAGTTCTTC
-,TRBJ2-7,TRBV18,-,CASSPGRGTEQYF,TGTGCCAGCTCACCCGGCAGGGGTACCGAGCAGTACTTC
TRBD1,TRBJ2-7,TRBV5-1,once,CASSLATGEGYEQYF,TGCGCCAGCAGCTTGGCGACAGGGGAAGGGTACGAGCAGTACTTC
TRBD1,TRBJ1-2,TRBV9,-,CASSVSPDRDYGYTF,TGTGCCAGCAGCGTAAGCCCTGACAGGGACTATGGCTACACCTTC
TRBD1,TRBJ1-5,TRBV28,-,CASSFFDRGNQPQHF,TGTGCCAGCAGTTTTTTTGACAGGGGCAATCAGCCCCAGCATTTT
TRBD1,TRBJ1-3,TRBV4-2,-,CASMRTGGAGNTIYF,TGTGCCAGCATGAGGACAGGGGGAGCCGGAAACACCATATATTTT
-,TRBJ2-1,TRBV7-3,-,CASSSSVSSYNEQFF,TGTGCCAGCAGCTCCAGCGTGAGCTCCTACAATGAGCAGTTCTTC
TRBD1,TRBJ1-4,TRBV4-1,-,CASSLAGTGGIEKLFF,TGCGCCAGCAGCCTCGCCGGGACAGGGGGAATAGAAAAACTGTTTTTT
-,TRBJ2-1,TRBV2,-,CASSATGYSYNEQFF,TGTGCCAGCAGCGCAACGGGGTACTCCTACAATGAGCAGTTCTTC
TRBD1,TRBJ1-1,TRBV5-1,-,CASSFAGGNTEAFF,TGCGCCAGCAGCTTCGCAGGGGGGAACACTGAAGCTTTCTTT
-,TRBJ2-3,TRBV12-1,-,CASSFACPCTDTQYF,TGTGCCAGCAGCTTTGCGTGTCCCTGCACAGATACGCAGTATTTT
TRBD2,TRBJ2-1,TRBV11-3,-,CASSLDSGEFNEQFF,TGTGCCAGCAGCTTAGATAGCGGGGAGTTCAATGAGCAGTTCTTC
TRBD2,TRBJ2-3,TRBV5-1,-,CASSWNGREAGDTQYF,TGCGCCAGCAGCTGGAACGGGCGGGAGGCCGGAGATACGCAGTATTTT
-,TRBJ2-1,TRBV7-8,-,CASSPHGDWEFF,TGTGCCAGCAGCCCACATGGGGACTGGGAGTTCTTC
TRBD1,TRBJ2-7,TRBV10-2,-,CASSENRGPYEQYF,TGCGCCAGCAGTGAAAACAGGGGACCCTACGAGCAGTACTTC
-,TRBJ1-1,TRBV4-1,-,CASSQSRGLNTEAFF,TGCGCCAGCAGCCAATCCCGAGGCTTGAACACTGAAGCTTTCTTT
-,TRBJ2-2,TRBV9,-,CASSARVPLDTGELFF,TGTGCCAGCAGCGCCAGGGTTCCCCTCGACACCGGGGAGCTGTTTTTT
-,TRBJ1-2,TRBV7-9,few,CASSLGGRVENYGYTF,TGTGCCAGCAGCTTAGGAGGCAGGGTGGAAAACTATGGCTACACCTTC
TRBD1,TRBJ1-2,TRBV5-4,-,CASNRDRGSYGYTF,TGTGCCAGCAACCGGGACAGGGGAAGTTATGGCTACACCTTC
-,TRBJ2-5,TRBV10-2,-,CASRYRGQETQYF,TGCGCCAGCAGGTATCGGGGTCAAGAGACCCAGTACTTC
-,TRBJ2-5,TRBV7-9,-,CASSLGGQSQETQYF,TGTGCCAGCAGCTTAGGCGGACAGAGCCAAGAGACCCAGTACTTC
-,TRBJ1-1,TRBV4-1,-,CASSQPRQLNTEAFF,TGCGCCAGCAGCCAACCCCGACAGCTGAACACTGAAGCTTTCTTT
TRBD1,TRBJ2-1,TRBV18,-,CATPGQGSAYNEQFF,TGTGCCACCCCCGGACAGGGCTCAGCCTACAATGAGCAGTTCTTC
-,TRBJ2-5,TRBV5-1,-,CASTYSAGNTQETQYF,TGCGCCAGCACGTATTCGGCAGGGAATACCCAAGAGACCCAGTACTTC
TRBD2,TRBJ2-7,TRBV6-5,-,CASRLSGETYEQYF,TGTGCCAGCAGACTTAGCGGGGAGACCTACGAGCAGTACTTC
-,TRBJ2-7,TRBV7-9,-,CASSLGGTAYEQYF,TGTGCCAGCAGCTTAGGCGGGACAGCCTACGAGCAGTACTTC
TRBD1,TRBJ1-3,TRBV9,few,CASSIADRSSGNTIYF,TGTGCCAGCAGCATTGCGGACAGGAGCTCTGGAAACACCATATATTTT
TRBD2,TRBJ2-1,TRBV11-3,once,CASSLEGLAIEQFF,TGTGCCAGCAGCCTTGAGGGACTAGCGATTGAGCAGTTCTTC
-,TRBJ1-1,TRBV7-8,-,CASSVQRYTEAFF,TGTGCCAGCAGCGTACAGCGGTACACTGAAGCTTTCTTT